A selection of T cell receptor beta chains follows, all from one sample in a study of lymphopenia after photon versus proton radiotherapy. Clones were sequenced by immunoSEQ multiplex PCR, and TCRdb holds only the in-frame ones, with some missing. The table records 8,000 or so clones, approximately 77% of them present only once. This specimen was peripheral blood, taken from a patient treated with photon-based radiotherapy. All receptors derive from a man between 25 and 39 years old with gastric cancer. CDR3s include the opening cysteine and the closing phenylalanine or tryptophan. D genes are given only for firm matches. Only some rows state a clone size, as once, few, many or a class for expanded clones.

J gene | V gene | D gene | clone size | CDR3 DNA | CDR3 protein
TRBJ2-3 | TRBV18 | TRBD1 | . | TGTGCCAGCTCATCAAACAGGGGGGAGGCAGATACGCAGTATTTT | CASSSNRGEADTQYF
TRBJ1-1 | TRBV6-5 | TRBD1 | . | TGTGCCAGCAGTGCGGACAGGACAATTGAAGCTTTCTTT | CASSADRTIEAFF
TRBJ2-2 | TRBV7-2 | TRBD1 | . | TGTGCCAGCAGCGCGGGGACAGGGGGCTCCGGGGAGCTGTTTTTT | CASSAGTGGSGELFF
TRBJ2-3 | TRBV2 | TRBD1 | . | TGTGCCAGCAGTGAGACAGGGGGCGCAGATACGCAGTATTTT | CASSETGGADTQYF
TRBJ1-1 | TRBV7-2 | . | . | TGTGCCAGCAGCTTTTTAGGGTTGAACACTGAAGCTTTCTTT | CASSFLGLNTEAFF
TRBJ2-7 | TRBV10-2 | . | . | TGCGCCAGCAGTGAGTCGCCGGGGAGATGGATCGAGCAGTACTTC | CASSESPGRWIEQYF
TRBJ2-3 | TRBV6-4 | TRBD1 | . | TGTGCCAGCAGTAATGGACAGGGCACAGATACGCAGTATTTT | CASSNGQGTDTQYF
TRBJ2-1 | TRBV13 | TRBD1 | . | TGTGCCAGCAGTTTCGACAGGGGGCCCTACAATGAGCAGTTCTTC | CASSFDRGPYNEQFF
TRBJ1-2 | TRBV6-1 | TRBD1 | . | TGTGCCAGCAGTGAGAGACAGGGAACCTCTAACTATGGCTACACCTTC | CASSERQGTSNYGYTF
TRBJ2-7 | TRBV2 | . | once | TGTGCCGAGGTGGGGTACTACGAGCAGTACTTC | CAEVGYYEQYF
TRBJ2-5 | TRBV7-2 | TRBD1 | . | TGTGCCAGCAGCTTACGGGGACAGGGAGGTGGGTACCAAGAGACCCAGTACTTC | CASSLRGQGGGYQETQYF
TRBJ2-1 | TRBV7-9 | TRBD2 | . | TGTGCCAGCAGCCCGGGGGGGACTTCCGTGTACAATGAGCAGTTCTTC | CASSPGGTSVYNEQFF
TRBJ2-2 | TRBV2 | . | . | TGTGCCAGCAGTACTACCTACGTCACCGGGGAGCTGTTTTTT | CASSTTYVTGELFF
TRBJ2-1 | TRBV5-4 | TRBD2 | . | TGTGCCAGCAGCTTGGCAGCGGGGGGGTACAATGAGCAGTTCTTC | CASSLAAGGYNEQFF
TRBJ1-4 | TRBV2 | . | . | TGTGCCAGCAGCGTCAGCACCGGGGCTAATGAAAAACTGTTTTTT | CASSVSTGANEKLFF
TRBJ2-1 | TRBV4-3 | . | once | TGCGCCAGCAGCCAAGGAGCCGGACTGGAGACTATTAGCTCCTACAATGAGCAGTTCTTC | CASSQGAGLETISSYNEQFF
TRBJ2-7 | TRBV13 | . | . | TGTGCCAGCAGTGTAGGGGGTCCCTACGAGCAGTACTTC | CASSVGGPYEQYF
TRBJ2-3 | TRBV25-1 | . | . | TGTGCCAGCGCGGACCAGACTCTCACAGATACGCAGTATTTT | CASADQTLTDTQYF
TRBJ1-6 | TRBV5-5 | . | . | TGTGCCAGCAGCCCCTGGGGGGGCGGCTATAATTCACCCCTCCACTTT | CASSPWGGGYNSPLHF
TRBJ2-5 | TRBV7-2 | . | . | TGTGCCAGCAGCTTATCTGACGCCGGTGAGACCCAGTACTTC | CASSLSDAGETQYF
TRBJ2-3 | TRBV28 | TRBD2 | . | TGTGCCAGCAGTTTATGGGGTGCGGGCCCTAGCGGGACAGATACGCAGTATTTT | CASSLWGAGPSGTDTQYF
TRBJ2-1 | TRBV29-1 | . | . | TGCAGCGTTGAAGATCGCCACTTCAATGAGCAGTTCTTC | CSVEDRHFNEQFF
TRBJ1-1 | TRBV11-2 | TRBD1 | . | TGTGCCAGCAGCCTGACGGGACAGGTCTCTCTGAACACTGAAGCTTTCTTT | CASSLTGQVSLNTEAFF
TRBJ2-7 | TRBV5-5 | TRBD1 | large | TGTGCCAGCAGCTCCGCCGGGACAGCCGTATACGAGCAGTACTTC | CASSSAGTAVYEQYF
TRBJ2-7 | TRBV5-6 | . | . | TGTGCCAGCAGCCCGACCACGAACTACGAGCAGTACTTC | CASSPTTNYEQYF
TRBJ2-7 | TRBV5-4 | TRBD2 | . | TGTGCCAGCAGCTTGGGCCTAGCGGGAGATCCCTACGAGCAGTACTTC | CASSLGLAGDPYEQYF
TRBJ1-5 | TRBV2 | . | . | TGTGCCAGCAGAAGGACTACTAGCAATCAGCCCCAGCATTTT | CASRRTTSNQPQHF
TRBJ2-7 | TRBV5-6 | . | . | TGTGCCAGCAGCTTGTTCCCTATTTACGAGCAGTACTTC | CASSLFPIYEQYF
TRBJ1-1 | TRBV19 | TRBD1 | . | TGTGCCAGTAGTGCTCCCGACAGGGGAGGCACTGAAGCTTTCTTT | CASSAPDRGGTEAFF
TRBJ1-1 | TRBV28 | . | . | TGTGCCAGCCGACTCGTTAACACTGAAGCTTTCTTT | CASRLVNTEAFF
TRBJ2-3 | TRBV19 | TRBD2 | . | TGTGCCAGTAGAGAGCGGGGGGCCCACACAGATACGCAGTATTTT | CASRERGAHTDTQYF
TRBJ2-1 | TRBV7-9 | TRBD2 | . | TGTGCCAGCAGCTTAGCGACTAGCGGCGAGCAGTTCTTC | CASSLATSGEQFF
TRBJ1-1 | TRBV4-2 | . | few | TGTGCCAGCAGCCAAGAAGATGTGGACACAAACACTGAAGCTTTCTTT | CASSQEDVDTNTEAFF
TRBJ1-5 | TRBV6-5 | . | . | TGTGCCAGCAGTCCCCGTTACAATCAGCCCCAGCATTTT | CASSPRYNQPQHF
TRBJ1-5 | TRBV7-2 | . | once | TGTGCCAGCAGCTCCTACAGGGAGCAGCCCCAGCATTTT | CASSSYREQPQHF
TRBJ2-1 | TRBV27 | TRBD1 | . | TGTGCCAGCAGTTCCAACAGGGGGCGCGGAAATGAGCAGTTCTTC | CASSSNRGRGNEQFF
TRBJ1-1 | TRBV6-4 | . | . | TGTGCCAGCAGTGAAGAATGGACAGCTCGCGGGTTCACTGAAGCTTTCTTT | CASSEEWTARGFTEAFF
TRBJ2-2 | TRBV28 | TRBD1 | once | TGTGCCAGCAGTTTGGGACAGGGGGCGGTCGGGGAGCTGTTTTTT | CASSLGQGAVGELFF
TRBJ1-2 | TRBV5-1 | . | . | TGCGCCAGCAGCTCCCAAGGGGGGGCACTAGATGGCTACACCTTC | CASSSQGGALDGYTF